Below are 21 T cell receptor beta chains sequenced from a single sample in a study of T cell responses to AZD1222 COVID-19 vaccine. Measured with immunoSEQ multiplex PCR; TCRdb has only the in-frame clones, and not every one. This table holds under 70,000 clones, 89% found once. The specimen was peripheral blood, collected 28 days after the second AZD1222 dose. The receptors here all came from an adult who received the AZD1222 COVID-19 vaccine.

The V gene is TRBV5-5, the J gene TRBJ2-7; D may be TRBD2 (6 bases). V dropped 0 bases and J dropped 1 base, with 8 bases sitting between them. From germline, CDR1 is SGHKS and CDR2 YYEKEE (reference sequence). This CDR3 is 14 amino acids long. CDR3 nucleotides: TGTGCCAGCAGCTTGGTGGGGGGTTCCTACGAGCAGTACTTC. Translating gives CASSLVGGSYEQYF.

The chain links TRBV14 to TRBJ2-1, with TRBD2 matching over 8 bases. Germline V gives CDR1 SGHDN, CDR2 FVKESK. Germline trimming cut 2 bases from V and 7 bases from J; bases unmatched to any gene: 13. This CDR3 region has 17 residues. Written as DNA, the CDR3 is TGTGCCAGCAGCCAATATCTACTAAGCGGGAGTTTGAATGAGCAGTTCTTC. Protein sequence: CASSQYLLSGSLNEQFF.

The chain joins TRBV27 to TRBJ2-3, with 7 bases aligning to TRBD1. The CDR3 is made up of 14 amino acids. The germline gives CDR1 MNHEY, CDR2 SMNVEV (reference sequence). J gave up 6 bases and V 2 bases, and 5 bases lay outside the gene matches. This CDR3 is CASSLGSRGDTQYF. DNA for the CDR3: TGTGCCAGCAGTTTAGGGTCCAGGGGGGATACGCAGTATTTT.

Only a few counts were recorded for this clone. This chain uses TRBV15 with TRBJ2-7; no reliable D call. Per the germline V gene, CDR1 is LNHNV and CDR2 is YYDKDF (reference sequence). The CDR3 sequence is 14 residues long. Trimming removed 1 base from V and 3 bases from J, with 10 bases in between. The CDR3 protein is CATSRVEPGYEQYF. The CDR3 DNA reads TGTGCCACCAGCAGAGTCGAGCCGGGCTACGAGCAGTACTTC.

The chain combines TRBV6-2 or TRBV6-3 with TRBJ2-5; the D gene is possibly TRBD1 (5 bases). This CDR3 is 14 amino acids long. Germline V CDR1 and CDR2: MNHEY, SVGEGT. With 5 bases removed from V and 2 bases from J, the gap between germline ends came to 12 bases. The chain's CDR3 is CASSPPRQQETQYF. The CDR3 nucleotides are TGTGCCAGCAGTCCCCCGCGACAGCAAGAGACCCAGTACTTC.

This clone has more than one count but fewer than ten. This rearrangement joins TRBV4-1 to TRBJ2-2, with no clear D. Looked up from germline, CDR1 is MGHRA and CDR2 is YSYEKL. This CDR3 contains 14 residues. The V end lost 4 bases, the J end lost 1 base, and 7 bases lay between the germline ends. CDR3 amino acids: CASSPEENTGELFF. The DNA for the CDR3 is TGCGCCAGCAGCCCCGAGGAGAACACCGGGGAGCTGTTTTTT.

The gene calls are TRBV7-2 and TRBJ1-5; no firm D call. V shed 2 bases and J shed 4 bases, with 9 bases lying between them. The CDR3 totals 14 residues. The germline CDR1 and CDR2 sequences are SGHTA and FQGNSA. The CDR3 sequence: CASSLMSPNQPQHF. The DNA for the CDR3 is TGTGCCAGCAGCTTAATGAGCCCGAATCAGCCCCAGCATTTT.

This chain connects TRBV29-1 to TRBJ1-2; D possibly corresponds to TRBD1 (5 bases). The CDR3 has 12 amino acids. Looked up from germline, CDR1 is SQVTM and CDR2 is ANQGSEA. V lost 5 bases and J lost 7, with 14 bases in between. The CDR3 bases are TGCAGCGTTTTTAGTCAGGGTAGTGGCTACACCTTC. Its protein product is CSVFSQGSGYTF.

This clone was counted once. The genes are TRBV29-1 and TRBJ2-3; D is perhaps TRBD1 (5 bases). Germline V gene lookup returns CDR1 SQVTM and CDR2 ANQGSEA. The CDR3 covers 15 residues. Trimming took 0 bases from V and 4 from J, leaving 14 bases between them. The CDR3 region has the DNA TGCAGCGTTGAAGATTGGGCAGGGTCCCCAGATACGCAGTATTTT. This codes for CSVEDWAGSPDTQYF.

The CDR3 nucleotides are TGCAGCGTTGAGTTCCTAGCGGGAGGCGAGCAGTACTTC. Its protein product is CSVEFLAGGEQYF. This rearrangement joins TRBV29-1 to TRBJ2-7; 11 nucleotides match TRBD2. The CDR3 has 13 amino acids. Per germline, CDR1 SQVTM and CDR2 ANQGSEA. J gave up 6 bases and V 3 bases, and 4 bases lay outside the gene matches.

This chain connects TRBV5-5 to TRBJ1-2; perhaps TRBD1 as D (6 bases). CDR1 is SGHKS and CDR2 is YYEKEE in the germline V gene (reference sequence). V was trimmed by 4 bases and J by 1 base, leaving 23 bases between them. This CDR3 is built from 18 residues. CDR3 residues: CASSPSLRTAPLNYGYTF. The CDR3 coding sequence is TGTGCCAGCAGCCCCAGTCTCAGGACAGCACCTCTTAACTATGGCTACACCTTC. The variable domain in full, completed from reference TRBV5-5 and TRBJ1-2, reads DAGVTQSPTHLIKTRGQQVTLRCSPISGHKSVSWYQQVLGQGPQFIFQYYEKEERGRGNFPDRFSARQFPNYSSELNVNALLLGDSALYLCASSPSLRTAPLNYGYTFGSGTRLTVV.

The chain uses TRBV5-1 and TRBJ1-3; 10 nucleotides line up with TRBD1. With V trimmed by 1 base and J by 0 bases, 4 bases remained unmatched. There are 17 residues in the CDR3. CDR1 and CDR2 from the germline V gene are SGHRS and YFSETQ. In DNA, the CDR3 is TGCGCCAGCAGCTTGCGGGGACAGGGGTCCTCTGGAAACACCATATATTTT. The encoded protein is CASSLRGQGSSGNTIYF.

The chain couples TRBV18 to TRBJ1-2, with TRBD1 matching over 8 bases. The CDR3 is 15 amino acids. The V gene end was trimmed by 6 bases and the J gene end by 6 bases; junction bases not matched to a gene: 12. Germline CDR1 is KGHSH and CDR2 is LQKENI. CDR3 bases: TGTGCCAGCTCCCTTGGTAGGGGACAGGCGAATGGCTACACCTTC. Protein sequence: CASSLGRGQANGYTF.

CDR3 bases: TGTGCCAGCAGCTTCCGACTAGCTATATACAATGAGCAGTTCTTC. It is translated as CASSFRLAIYNEQFF. The chain links TRBV5-8 to TRBJ2-1; 7 nucleotides align to TRBD2. With 2 bases clipped from V and 4 bases from J, the junction kept 6 bases outside the gene matches. The CDR3 length is 15 residues. Germline CDR1 SGHTS, CDR2 YDEGEE. The full variable domain, its missing parts supplied by reference TRBV5-8 and TRBJ2-1, is EAGVTQSPTHLIKTRGQQATLRCSPISGHTSVYWYQQALGLGLQFLLWYDEGEERNRGNFPPRFSGRQFPNYSSELNVNALELEDSALYLCASSFRLAIYNEQFFGPGTRLTVL.

This clone showed up just once. The V and J genes are TRBV5-1 and TRBJ2-1; 7 bases fit TRBD2. Germline V gives CDR1 SGHRS, CDR2 YFSETQ. After removal of 0 bases from V and 9 bases from J, the junction contained 9 bases not matched to a gene. This CDR3 region has 15 residues. CDR3 sequence (DNA): TGCGCCAGCAGCTTGGACGGCGATGGGAGGGCTGAGCAGTTCTTC. Translation: CASSLDGDGRAEQFF.

The V call is TRBV11-3, the J call TRBJ2-3; D is unresolved. This CDR3 region has 14 residues. CDR1 and CDR2 from the germline V gene are SGHNT and YENEEA. The V end was cut by 5 bases, the J end by 2 bases, with 11 bases between. In DNA, the CDR3 is TGTGCCAGCAGCGTCCCCCACGCCACAGATACGCAGTATTTT. Translated: CASSVPHATDTQYF.

V and J are TRBV5-1 and TRBJ1-1; the D is unclear. Germline V CDR1 and CDR2: SGHRS, YFSETQ. This CDR3 has 13 amino acids. Trimming cost V 7 bases and J 4 bases, with 14 bases left between them. The CDR3 reads CASRSAGSTEAFF. The CDR3 region has the DNA TGCGCCAGCCGTTCTGCTGGGAGCACTGAAGCTTTCTTT.

The chain recombines TRBV4-1 with TRBJ2-1, with 7 bases matching TRBD2. Trimming cost V 3 bases and J 10 bases; bases outside gene matches: 0. The CDR3 contains 11 residues. CDR1 is MGHRA, CDR2 YSYEKL, per germline. In DNA form, the CDR3 reads TGCGCCAGCAGCCAGGGGGGGGAGCAGTTCTTC. Protein product: CASSQGGEQFF.

This sequence joins TRBV5-1 and TRBJ1-4, with a tentative D call TRBD1 (5 bases). CDR3 size: 16 residues. Germline CDR1 is SGHRS and CDR2 is YFSETQ. The ends were cut back, 0 bases at V and 1 base at J, with 10 bases in the middle. This chain's CDR3 is CASSLGGQGTNEKLFF. Written as DNA, the CDR3 is TGCGCCAGCAGCTTGGGGGGCCAAGGAACTAATGAAAAACTGTTTTTT.

Here the CDR3 reads CASSVGVEGGGREPQHF. In nucleotides, the CDR3 is TGTGCCAGCAGCGTAGGGGTTGAGGGGGGTGGCAGAGAGCCCCAGCATTTT. This sequence joins TRBV9 and TRBJ1-5; D is possibly TRBD1 (6 bases). There are 17 residues in the CDR3. V lost 0 bases and J lost 8, with 21 bases in between. Germline V CDR1 and CDR2: SGDLS, YYNGEE.

The chain uses TRBV19 and TRBJ1-5, with D possibly being TRBD1 (5 bases). The CDR3 has 15 amino acids. Germline V gives CDR1 LNHDA, CDR2 SQIVND (reference sequence). The V gene lost 1 base and the J gene lost 2 bases, with 9 bases spanning the gap. CDR3 bases: TGTGCCAGTAGTATAGCAGGGTCCGGCAATCAGCCCCAGCATTTT. Its protein is CASSIAGSGNQPQHF.